Each of the 16 T cell receptor beta chains below was sequenced from the same sample in a study of shared clonotypes between healthy human individuals. Produced via immunoSEQ multiplex PCR; TCRdb's table is partial and in-frame only. The sample yields about 1.1 million clones, approximately 80% seen once. The sequenced material came from memory CD4+ T cells from PBMCs. Subset here: CD45RA-negative fraction. The origin of the receptors is a man aged 18 to 29 in good health. Some clones in this sample may be carry-over from other donors' samples.

The chain uses TRBV5-1 and TRBJ1-3; D gene uncertain. CDR1 is SGHRS and CDR2 is YFSETQ in the germline V gene. V lost 4 bases to trimming and J lost 0 bases, with 14 bases between them. This CDR3 has 16 residues. The DNA for the CDR3 is TGCGCCAGCAGCCTTGATAGCCCCCGCTCTGGAAACACCATATATTTT. Protein: CASSLDSPRSGNTIYF.

The chain employs TRBV19 and TRBJ1-1; 9 bases align to TRBD1. CDR3 length equals 14 residues. With 7 bases clipped from V and 0 bases from J, the junction kept 3 bases outside the gene matches. Germline V gives CDR1 LNHDA, CDR2 SQIVND (reference sequence). CDR3 coding DNA: TGTGCCAGTACCGGGGACAGGGTGAACACTGAAGCTTTCTTT. Its translation is CASTGDRVNTEAFF.

The chain carries TRBV25-1 and TRBJ2-5; D uncertain. The V end was cut by 4 bases, the J end by 5 bases, with 14 bases between. CDR3 length: 14 amino acids. In germline, CDR1 is MGHDK, CDR2 SYGVNS. The CDR3 DNA reads TGTGCCAGCAGTGCACTTTTAGGCGGCGAGACCCAGTACTTC. It codes for CASSALLGGETQYF.

The table lists this clone with many counts. CDR3 protein: CASSPPGLAHGEQFF. CDR3 sequence (DNA): TGTGCCAGCTCACCCCCGGGACTAGCCCACGGGGAGCAGTTCTTC. V and J are TRBV18 and TRBJ2-1, with 9 bases identical to TRBD2. J lost 10 bases, V lost 3 bases, and 10 bases had no gene match. This CDR3 has 15 residues. Germline V gene lookup returns CDR1 KGHSH and CDR2 LQKENI.

The chain has TRBV28 and TRBJ1-2, with D maybe TRBD1 (5 bases). The CDR3 sequence is 12 residues long. Germline V gene lookup returns CDR1 MDHEN and CDR2 SYDVKM. V was pared by 10 bases and J by 4 bases, with 13 bases between. The CDR3 protein is CAISDGTYGYTF. CDR3 DNA sequence: TGTGCCATCTCGGACGGGACCTATGGCTACACCTTC.

Worth noting for this clone: The identical CDR3 is also encoded by other nucleotide sequences in the sample. The gene calls are TRBV5-1 and TRBJ1-1; D ambiguous. The CDR3 runs 13 residues. The germline V and J ends were trimmed by 5 bases and 0 bases, with 8 bases remaining between them. Germline-derived CDR1 and CDR2 are SGHRS and YFSETQ. CDR3 loop: CASSLVMNTEAFF. DNA of the CDR3: TGCGCCAGCAGTTTAGTGATGAACACTGAAGCTTTCTTT.

Note on this clone: This sample also contains other DNA sequences that code for the same CDR3. CDR3 sequence reads: CASSQARGETQYF. Written as DNA, the CDR3 is TGCGCCAGCAGCCAGGCGCGGGGGGAGACCCAGTACTTC. The chain uses TRBV4-1 and TRBJ2-5, with 7 bases aligning to TRBD2. The CDR3 consists of 13 residues. The V gene's germline CDR1 is MGHRA and CDR2 YSYEKL. Germline trimming cut 3 bases from V and 5 bases from J; bases unmatched to any gene: 3.

The rearrangement uses TRBV7-2 and TRBJ2-7, with no clear D. The CDR3 is 14 amino acids. Germline V CDR1 and CDR2: SGHTA, FQGNSA. Trimming left V 4 bases short and J 0 bases short, with 10 bases between. The CDR3 spells CASSSQLISYEQYF. Written as DNA, the CDR3 is TGTGCCAGCAGCTCCCAGCTGATCTCCTACGAGCAGTACTTC.

This clone has only a few counts. V and J are TRBV2 and TRBJ2-2; D ambiguous. V gave up 4 bases and J gave up 6 bases, with 9 bases separating them. This CDR3 has 13 amino acids. Per germline, CDR1 SNHLY and CDR2 FYNNEI. The CDR3 loop is CASSAREAGELFF. The CDR3 DNA reads as TGTGCCAGCAGTGCAAGGGAAGCCGGGGAGCTGTTTTTT.

Only one count was recorded for this clone. The chain is built from TRBV6-1 and TRBJ1-2, with D uncertain. V dropped 3 bases and J dropped 0 bases, with 5 bases sitting between them. This CDR3 contains 13 residues. From germline, CDR1 is MNHNS and CDR2 SASEGT. The DNA of the CDR3 is TGTGCCAGCAGTGATCCGGCTAACTATGGCTACACCTTC. The encoded protein is CASSDPANYGYTF.

The V gene is TRBV30, the J gene TRBJ1-1; 8 positions match TRBD1. Trimming at V came to 3 bases and at J to 6 bases, leaving 9 bases not matched to a gene. Germline CDR1 is GTSNPN and CDR2 is SVGIG (reference sequence). The CDR3 runs to 14 residues. The DNA of the CDR3 is TGTGCCTGGAGAGAAACAGGGGGTAGCGCTGAAGCTTTCTTT. Translating it yields CAWRETGGSAEAFF.

This chain uses TRBV4-3 with TRBJ2-5, with 10 bases fitting TRBD2. Losses at the gene ends were 0 bases for V and 4 bases for J; bases not matched to a gene: 5. The germline gives CDR1 LGHNA, CDR2 YSLEER. This CDR3 comprises 16 residues. The CDR3 reads CASSQERPSGRETQYF. The CDR3 coding sequence is TGCGCCAGCAGCCAAGAACGGCCTAGCGGGAGAGAGACCCAGTACTTC.

V is TRBV9 and J is TRBJ2-3, with no clear D. V was pared by 2 bases and J by 4 bases, with 11 bases between. The CDR3 runs 14 residues. Per germline, CDR1 SGDLS and CDR2 YYNGEE. CDR3 sequence reads: CASSVGRTPDTQYF. CDR3 sequence (DNA): TGTGCCAGCAGCGTCGGACGCACCCCAGATACGCAGTATTTT.

V gene TRBV9 combines with J gene TRBJ1-1, with 9 positions matching TRBD1. Germline V CDR1 and CDR2: SGDLS, YYNGEE. The V and J ends lost 3 bases and 6 bases, in that order; junction bases with no gene match: 6. The CDR3 loop spans 14 amino acids. The CDR3 region is CASSGQGGFAEAFF. The CDR3 nucleotides read TGTGCCAGCAGCGGACAGGGGGGGTTCGCTGAAGCTTTCTTT. The full variable domain, its missing parts supplied by reference TRBV9 and TRBJ1-1, is DSGVTQTPKHLITATGQRVTLRCSPRSGDLSVYWYQQSLDQGLQFLIQYYNGEERAKGNILERFSAQQFPDLHSELNLSSLELGDSALYFCASSGQGGFAEAFFGQGTRLTVV.

The chain recombines TRBV7-7 with TRBJ2-5, with 11 nucleotides matching TRBD2. The germline V gene has CDR1 SSHAT and CDR2 FNYEAQ (reference sequence). V trimming: 2 bases; J trimming: 2 bases; junction bases outside the gene matches: 1. The CDR3 is made up of 15 amino acids. In nucleotides, the CDR3 is TGTGCCAGCAGCTTACGACTAGCGGGGCAAGAGACCCAGTACTTC. Protein sequence: CASSLRLAGQETQYF.

The DNA of the CDR3 is TGTGCCAGCAGTCCCGGGACTAGCCCAACCGGGGAGCTGTTTTTT. This encodes CASSPGTSPTGELFF. The rearrangement uses TRBV6-1 and TRBJ2-2; 9 positions agree with TRBD2. CDR1 and CDR2 (germline): MNHNS, SASEGT. This CDR3 comprises 15 residues. After removal of 5 bases from V and 5 bases from J, the junction contained 6 bases not matched to a gene.